This T cell receptor (beta chain) derives from a study of OX40 agonist ivuxolimab in advanced cancers. For the study at large: Age averaged 60 years (range about 20 to 80), and roughly 82% were male. Patients achieving partial responses numbered three: one hepatocellular carcinoma case and two cutaneous melanoma cases.

Repertoires were generated with immunoSEQ multiplex PCR, while TCRdb's copy carries only in-frame clones and drops some. This table holds tens of thousands of clones, around 83% found once. Study-wide results and limits: More expanded clones were found, on average, in CD8+ than in CD4+ T cells. Clonal expansion among partial responders at 0.1-3.0 mg/kg ranked near the lowest.

Germline assignment: CDR1 SGHKS and CDR2 YYEKEE (reference sequence). The CDR3 totals 19 residues. Trimming shortened V by 2 bases and J by 2 bases, and 20 bases separated the two germline ends. To note about this clone: Its antigen is not identified.

The V call is TRBV5-5, the J call TRBJ2-6; D not resolved. This TCR was sampled from an adult with an advanced solid tumor such as melanoma, head and neck, liver or kidney cancer. The specimen was CD4+ or CD8+ T cells sorted from blood, collected in a trial of the OX40 agonist ivuxolimab. CDR3 amino acids: CASSFGLVLESAGANVLTF. The CDR3 region has the DNA TGTGCCAGCAGCTTTGGTTTGGTTCTTGAGTCGGCTGGGGCCAACGTCCTGACTTTC. Complete variable domain (other parts from reference TRBV5-5 and TRBJ2-6): DAGVTQSPTHLIKTRGQQVTLRCSPISGHKSVSWYQQVLGQGPQFIFQYYEKEERGRGNFPDRFSARQFPNYSSELNVNALLLGDSALYLCASSFGLVLESAGANVLTFGAGSRLTVL.